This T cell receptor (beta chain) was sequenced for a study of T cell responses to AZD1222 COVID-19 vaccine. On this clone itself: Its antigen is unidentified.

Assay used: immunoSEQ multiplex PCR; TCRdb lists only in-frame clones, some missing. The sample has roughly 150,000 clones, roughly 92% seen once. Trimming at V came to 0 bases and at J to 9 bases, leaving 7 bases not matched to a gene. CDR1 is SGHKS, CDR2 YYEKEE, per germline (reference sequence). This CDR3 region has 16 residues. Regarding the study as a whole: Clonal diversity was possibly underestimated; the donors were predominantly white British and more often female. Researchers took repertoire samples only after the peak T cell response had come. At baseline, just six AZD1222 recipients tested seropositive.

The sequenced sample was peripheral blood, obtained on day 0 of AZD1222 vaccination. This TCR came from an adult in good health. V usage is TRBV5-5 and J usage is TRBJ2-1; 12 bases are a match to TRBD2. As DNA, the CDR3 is TGTGCCAGCAGCTTGGTGACTAGCGGGAGATTGGGTGAGCAGTTCTTC. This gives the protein CASSLVTSGRLGEQFF.